This T cell receptor beta chain was observed in a study of blood T cells in healthy people across ages. Findings and limits, study-wide: With naive T cell percentage, TCR beta diversity showed a strong correlation. What prevented conclusive comparison of naive and antigen-experienced cells was that PBMCs were unsorted.

For the second PCR, which ran for about 7 to 12 cycles, a sample-barcoded 5' primer and a J-beta primer mix were used. TCRdb fed the 5' RACE reads into MiXCR, producing one record per CDR3 protein. The repertoire has hundreds of thousands of distinct CDR3 sequences, over 40% of them found once; the top ten carry roughly 14%. Germline-derived CDR1 and CDR2 are KGHSH and LQKENI. The CDR3 consists of 13 residues. The V gene lost 3 bases and the J gene lost 3 bases, with 7 bases spanning the gap. This clonotype was seen a few times. What it recognizes is unknown. The source material was blood. This sequence joins TRBV18 and TRBJ2-3; D possibly matches TRBD1 or TRBD2 (5 bases each). This receptor was obtained from a woman older than 75 in good health. CDR3 nucleotide sequence: TGTGCCAGCTCACCCAGGGAGACAGATACGCAGTATTTT. Its protein product is CASSPRETDTQYF.